The present entry profiles one T cell receptor (beta chain) with its context. Germline V gene data show CDR1 as MNHEY and CDR2 as SVGAGI. After removal of 8 bases from V and 8 bases from J, the junction contained 11 bases not matched to a gene. The CDR3 contains 13 residues. This entry belongs to a study of CD8+ T cells in alopecia areata. For the study at large: The study gave tofacitinib for 6 to 18 months, then 6 months off drug.

cDNA prepared by RNA extraction and subsequent reverse transcription served as the template for sequencing. Produced via immunoSEQ multiplex PCR; TCRdb's table is partial and in-frame only. The sample lists about 180,000 clones, 59% occurring once. The receptor comes from a human donor with alopecia areata. The sequenced sample was CD4+ T cells sorted from blood, obtained at week 0. The J gene is TRBJ1-2, the V gene TRBV6-5; 7 bases are a match to TRBD1. CDR3 DNA: TGTGCCAGCCGGACGGAGGGGGCGCGGGGCTACACCTTC. Its translation is CASRTEGARGYTF.